This is a list of T cell receptor beta chains from one sample in a study of identical twins. TCRdb reprocessed the 5' RACE reads with MiXCR, giving one entry per CDR3 protein. Counted here are 150,000 or so distinct CDR3 sequences, around 3.5% occurring once; the ten biggest clones make up 8% to 8.5%. The source material was memory T cells sorted from blood. The receptors were sampled from a man between 18 and 35 years old in good health. CDR3s include the opening cysteine and the closing phenylalanine or tryptophan. The order of the fields is CDR3 protein, CDR3 DNA, J gene, V gene, clone size, D gene. A D gene is named only where the DNA matches it firmly. Only some rows state a clone size, as once, few, many or a class for expanded clones.

CSAYGTSGDNEQFF TGCAGTGCCTACGGGACTAGCGGGGATAATGAGCAGTTCTTC TRBJ2-1 TRBV20-1 many TRBD2
CASSHSTGRANVLTF TGTGCCAGCAGCCATTCTACAGGGAGGGCCAACGTCCTGACTTTC TRBJ2-6 TRBV3-1 few -
CASSRGLEYNEQFF TGTGCCAGCAGCCGGGGACTTGAGTACAATGAGCAGTTCTTC TRBJ2-1 TRBV5-4 many -
CSAQWGFGQGLHEQYF TGCAGTGCCCAATGGGGTTTTGGACAGGGTCTCCACGAGCAGTACTTC TRBJ2-7 TRBV20-1 many TRBD1
CASSPLGQKSTDTQYF TGTGCCAGCAGCCCCCTCGGACAGAAGAGCACAGATACGCAGTATTTT TRBJ2-3 TRBV11-2 many -
CASSYPSGSGTDTQYF TGTGCCAGCAGTTACCCTAGCGGGAGTGGGACAGATACGCAGTATTTT TRBJ2-3 TRBV6-2/TRBV6-3 many TRBD2
CASSQDVGLHTGELFF TGTGCCAGCAGCCAAGATGTCGGCCTGCACACCGGGGAGCTGTTTTTT TRBJ2-2 TRBV4-2 many -
CASSLERGREKLFF TGCGCCAGCAGCTTGGAAAGGGGTCGCGAAAAACTGTTTTTT TRBJ1-4 TRBV5-1 few -
CASSLDSPTGELFF TGTGCCAGCAGCCTGGACAGCCCAACCGGGGAGCTGTTTTTT TRBJ2-2 TRBV11-1 many -
CASSLSSVGGYTF TGTGCCAGCAGTTTATCAAGCGTTGGTGGCTACACCTTC TRBJ1-2 TRBV27 many -
CSAGRQGLNTEAFF TGCAGTGCTGGAAGACAGGGGTTGAACACTGAAGCTTTCTTT TRBJ1-1 TRBV20-1 many TRBD1
CSARGGDTNYGYTF TGCAGTGCGCGAGGGGGGGATACCAACTATGGCTACACCTTC TRBJ1-2 TRBV20-1 many -
CSVAPGLAGSEQYF TGCAGCGTTGCCCCCGGACTAGCGGGAAGCGAGCAGTACTTC TRBJ2-7 TRBV29-1 many TRBD2
CASSYSGRGEAFF TGTGCCAGCAGTTACTCAGGGAGGGGTGAAGCTTTCTTT TRBJ1-1 TRBV6-6 many -
CASSQEGLAGATWNF TGTGCCAGCAGCCAAGAGGGACTAGCGGGAGCAACGTGGAACTTC TRBJ2-4 TRBV3-1 many TRBD2
CASSLVGRNNEQFF TGTGCCAGCAGCTTGGTCGGGCGGAACAATGAGCAGTTCTTC TRBJ2-1 TRBV5-6 many -
CASSILTGPTDTQYF TGTGCCAGTAGTATCTTGACGGGACCCACAGATACGCAGTATTTT TRBJ2-3 TRBV19 many -
CASTDRGYEQYF TGCGCCAGCACCGACCGGGGCTACGAGCAGTACTTC TRBJ2-7 TRBV5-1 many -
CASSMFGEEQFF TGTGCCAGCAGCATGTTCGGGGAAGAGCAGTTCTTC TRBJ2-1 TRBV7-7 many -
CSARDLRGNTIYF TGCAGTGCTAGAGATCTTAGGGGAAACACCATATATTTT TRBJ1-3 TRBV20-1 many -
CASSPGTAQRETQYF TGTGCCAGCAGCCCGGGGACAGCCCAAAGGGAGACCCAGTACTTC TRBJ2-5 TRBV11-2 many TRBD1
CASSLAAYTDTQYF TGCGCCAGCAGCTTGGCCGCCTACACAGATACGCAGTATTTT TRBJ2-3 TRBV5-1 medium-sized -
CASSQGKGNQPQHF TGTGCCAGCAGCCAAGGGAAAGGCAATCAGCCCCAGCATTTT TRBJ1-5 TRBV3-1 many -
CAWTGAGAREQYF TGTGCCTGGACTGGGGCAGGAGCACGGGAGCAGTACTTC TRBJ2-7 TRBV30 - -
CSARDSRRYTF TGCAGTGCTAGAGATTCGAGGAGGTATACCTTC TRBJ1-2 TRBV20-1 many -
CSVVPSNTEAFF TGCAGCGTTGTCCCCAGCAACACTGAAGCTTTCTTT TRBJ1-1 TRBV29-1 many -
CASSQDWDRGPKEPGYTF TGCGCCAGCAGCCAAGATTGGGACAGGGGGCCCAAAGAACCCGGCTACACCTTC TRBJ1-2 TRBV4-1 many TRBD1